The subject of this entry is one T cell receptor (beta chain). Its cognate antigen is unknown. The authors ran a second PCR of roughly 6 to 12 cycles using a sample-barcoded 5' primer and a J-beta primer mix. MiXCR, applied by TCRdb to the 5' RACE reads, yields one record per CDR3 protein. The table has 1.5 million to 1.8 million distinct CDR3 sequences, less than 45% seen once. The data are from a study of blood T cells in healthy people across ages. The study's findings and limits: Both higher diversity and more naive CD4+ cells marked long-lived donors when set against aged donors.

The sequence came from a woman under 30 in good health. Sequencing was done on a sample of blood.

CDR3 region: CASSQERAYGQPQHF. CDR3 bases: TGCGCCAGCAGCCAAGAAAGGGCTTACGGACAGCCCCAGCATTTT. This rearrangement joins TRBV4-3 to TRBJ1-5; no clear D gene. The CDR3 spans 15 residues. Trimming took off 0 bases at V and 7 bases at J, with 13 bases between the two ends. The germline V gene has CDR1 LGHNA and CDR2 YSLEER.